The 12 T cell receptor beta chains below all came from one sample that was sequenced in a study of blood T cell repertoires in COVID-19. Clones were read by immunoSEQ multiplex PCR, and TCRdb kept only the in-frame ones, dropping some. The sample yields some 200,000 clones, over 75% seen once. Material: peripheral blood. The receptors were gathered from a man aged 50-60 years with acute or convalescent COVID-19.

In its sample, this clone was seen once. The CDR3 is CASRRRGGDGETQYF. CDR3 DNA: TGTGCCAGCAGGAGACGCGGGGGGGATGGAGAGACCCAGTACTTC. The rearrangement links TRBV5-4 to TRBJ2-5; 9 positions agree with TRBD2. Germline V CDR1 and CDR2: SGHNT, YYREEE (reference sequence). This CDR3 is built from 15 residues. V lost 5 bases and J lost 4; bases outside the gene matches: 9.

The chain joins TRBV18 to TRBJ2-5, with TRBD1 as a possible D gene (5 bases). This CDR3 is built from 12 residues. V lost 6 bases, J lost 5 bases, and 10 bases lay in between. Germline lookup yields CDR1 KGHSH and CDR2 LQKENI. The CDR3 region is CASSWKGETQYF. CDR3 sequence (DNA): TGTGCCAGCTCCTGGAAGGGGGAGACCCAGTACTTC.

This chain links TRBV7-2 with TRBJ2-7, with TRBD2 as a possible D gene (5 bases). The germline gives CDR1 SGHTA, CDR2 FQGNSA. V lost 2 bases to trimming and J lost 3 bases, with 14 bases between them. The CDR3 is 15 amino acids. CDR3 DNA: TGTGCCAGCAGCTTATTTACGGAGGAAAACTACGAGCAGTACTTC. It is translated as CASSLFTEENYEQYF. The entire variable domain, with the rest obtained from reference TRBV7-2 and TRBJ2-7, is as follows: GAGVSQSPSNKVTEKGKDVELRCDPISGHTALYWYRQSLGQGLEFLIYFQGNSAPDKSGLPSDRFSAERTGGSVSTLTIQRTQQEDSAVYLCASSLFTEENYEQYFGPGTRLTVT.

This clone was found once. The chain couples TRBV27 to TRBJ1-1; D not resolved. The CDR3 totals 14 residues. Deletions cut 2 bases from V and 4 bases from J, with 11 bases between. CDR1 MNHEY and CDR2 SMNVEV come from the germline V gene (reference sequence). DNA for the CDR3: TGTGCCAGCAGTTTAAACCCGGAGAGCACTGAAGCTTTCTTT. It codes for CASSLNPESTEAFF.

This sequence joins TRBV6-5 and TRBJ1-3, with no clear D. Germline V gene lookup returns CDR1 MNHEY and CDR2 SVGAGI. The CDR3 spans 16 residues. V gave up 4 bases and J gave up 0 bases, with 13 bases separating them. CDR3 sequence reads: CASSFEQPLSGNTIYF. The CDR3 coding sequence is TGTGCCAGCAGTTTCGAACAGCCTCTCTCTGGAAACACCATATATTTT.

This clone was found a few times. The chain recombines TRBV3-1 (or the pseudogene TRBV3-2) with TRBJ1-1, with 9 bases that match TRBD1. CDR3 size: 17 residues. Losses at the gene ends were 4 bases for V and 0 bases for J; bases not matched to a gene: 9. Germline V CDR1 and CDR2: LGHDT, YNNKEL (reference sequence). CDR3 DNA: TGTGCCAGCAGCCCTGGGACAGGGAGGAACATGAACACTGAAGCTTTCTTT. Amino acids: CASSPGTGRNMNTEAFF.

V gene TRBV2 combines with J gene TRBJ1-4; D is uncertain. Germline lookup yields CDR1 SNHLY and CDR2 FYNNEI. Trimming removed 6 bases from V and 2 bases from J, with 10 bases in between. The CDR3 has 14 amino acids. CDR3 in amino acids: CASREGSTNEKLFF. Here the CDR3 DNA reads TGTGCCAGCAGGGAGGGATCGACTAATGAAAAACTGTTTTTT. Filled out from reference TRBV2 and TRBJ1-4, the complete variable domain reads EPEVTQTPSHQVTQMGQEVILRCVPISNHLYFYWYRQILGQKVEFLVSFYNNEISEKSEIFDDQFSVERPDGSNFTLKIRSTKLEDSAMYFCASREGSTNEKLFFGSGTQLSVL.

This clone was seen only once. This chain uses TRBV7-9 with TRBJ1-6; D perhaps matches TRBD1 (5 bases). The V and J ends lost 4 bases and 8 bases respectively, with 12 bases between them. Germline V gene data show CDR1 as SEHNR and CDR2 as FQNEAQ (reference sequence). The CDR3 runs to 14 residues. CDR3: CASSYLGGDSPLHF. The CDR3 DNA is TGTGCCAGCAGCTACCTCGGGGGGGATTCACCCCTCCACTTT.

The genes are TRBV7-9 and TRBJ2-3, with TRBD2 as a possible D gene (5 bases). V was shortened by 0 bases and J by 6 bases, with 13 bases between the two germline ends. The length of the CDR3 is 15 residues. Germline loops: CDR1 SEHNR, CDR2 FQNEAQ (reference sequence). This CDR3 reads CASSLARVTVDTQYF. The CDR3 nucleotides read TGTGCCAGCAGCTTAGCGCGGGTTACAGTCGATACGCAGTATTTT. Variable domain in full (rest from reference TRBV7-9 and TRBJ2-3): DTGVSQNPRHKITKRGQNVTFRCDPISEHNRLYWYRQTLGQGPEFLTYFQNEAQLEKSRLLSDRFSAERPKGSFSTLEIQRTEQGDSAMYLCASSLARVTVDTQYFGPGTRLTVL.

This clone has just a few counts. J is TRBJ2-7 and V is TRBV14, with 8 bases lining up with TRBD1. CDR3 length: 14 amino acids. Germline V CDR1 and CDR2: SGHDN, FVKESK. With 1 base clipped from V and 5 bases from J, the junction kept 4 bases outside the gene matches. The CDR3 DNA is TGTGCCAGCAGCCAAGGGACAGGGTACGACGAGCAGTACTTC. It specifies CASSQGTGYDEQYF. Drawing the rest from reference TRBV14 and TRBJ2-7, the complete variable domain is EAGVTQFPSHSVIEKGQTVTLRCDPISGHDNLYWYRRVMGKEIKFLLHFVKESKQDESGMPNNRFLAERTGGTYSTLKVQPAELEDSGVYFCASSQGTGYDEQYFGPGTRLTVT.

The chain couples TRBV7-2 to TRBJ2-7; TRBD1 agrees at 7 bases. V shed 5 bases, J shed 1 base, and the junction held 11 bases outside the gene matches. CDR1 is SGHTA and CDR2 is FQGNSA in the germline V gene. The CDR3 consists of 16 residues. CDR3 DNA: TGTGCCAGCAGCCCAGCCTCAGGGACAGCATCCTACGAGCAGTACTTC. It codes for CASSPASGTASYEQYF.

CDR3 protein: CASSPPSSGGAGEQFF. CDR3 DNA sequence: TGTGCCAGCTCACCACCGTCTAGCGGGGGGGCGGGGGAGCAGTTCTTC. The rearrangement links TRBV18 to TRBJ2-1, with 12 nucleotides matching TRBD2. Germline V CDR1 and CDR2: KGHSH, LQKENI. The CDR3 has 16 amino acids. The V and J ends lost 0 bases and 10 bases, in that order; junction bases with no gene match: 7.